The present TCR beta chain was sequenced within a study of shared clonotypes between healthy human individuals. General study results and limits: Generally, naive subsets came out with larger estimated richness than memory subsets.

A CD45RA+ naive subset and a CD45RA-negative memory subset were split from CD4+ cells. TCRdb's table, derived via immunoSEQ multiplex PCR, lists solely in-frame clones and lacks some. The repertoire holds 950,000 to 1,200,000 clones, with around 77% as singletons. The sample holds a few counts of this clone. The antigen is undetermined. The CDR3 has 13 residues. The ends were cut back, 2 bases at V and 4 bases at J, with 11 bases in the middle. Germline CDR1 and CDR2: GTSNPN and SVGIG (reference sequence). The chain uses TRBV30 and TRBJ1-1; D remains unclear. The sample taken for sequencing was memory CD4+ T cells from PBMCs. The subset denotes: CD45RA-negative fraction. This receptor was taken from a young man in good health. Some clones in this sample may be carry-over from other donors' samples. DNA of the CDR3: TGTGCCTGGAGTACTTCGTGGAGCACTGAAGCTTTCTTT. It specifies CAWSTSWSTEAFF.